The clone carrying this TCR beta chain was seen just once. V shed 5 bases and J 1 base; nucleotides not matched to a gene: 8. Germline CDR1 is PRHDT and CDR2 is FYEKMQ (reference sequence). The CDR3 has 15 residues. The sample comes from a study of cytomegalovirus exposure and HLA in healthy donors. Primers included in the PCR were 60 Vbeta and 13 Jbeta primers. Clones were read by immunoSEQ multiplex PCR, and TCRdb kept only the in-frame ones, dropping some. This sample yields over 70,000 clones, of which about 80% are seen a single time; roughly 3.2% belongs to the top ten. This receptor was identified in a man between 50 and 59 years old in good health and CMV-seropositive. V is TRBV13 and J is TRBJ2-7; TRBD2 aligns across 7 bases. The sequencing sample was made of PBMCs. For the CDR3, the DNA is TGTGCCAGCAGCCCCCGCGGGGAGGGTTCCTACGAGCAGTACTTC. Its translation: CASSPRGEGSYEQYF. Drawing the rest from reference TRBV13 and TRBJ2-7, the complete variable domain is AAGVIQSPRHLIKEKRETATLKCYPIPRHDTVYWYQQGPGQDPQFLISFYEKMQSDKGSIPDRFSAQQFSDYHSELNMSSLELGDSALYFCASSPRGEGSYEQYFGPGTRLTVT.